These T cell receptor beta chains were read from a single sample in a study of regulatory T cells in long-lasting Graves disease. TCRdb called the multiplex PCR reads again in MiXCR, with one record for every CDR3 protein. The sample includes 500,000 to 800,000 distinct CDR3 sequences, roughly 30% seen only once; the top ten take about two fifths. The sample in question was peripheral blood mononuclear cells (PBMCs), obtained when the disease was refractory, from a patient treated with antithyroid drugs. These receptors were collected from a female donor with Graves disease. CDR3s leave out the opening cysteine and the closing phenylalanine or tryptophan. Fields, in order: J gene, D gene, V gene, clone size, CDR3 protein. The D gene is left open where the match is weak. Only part of the rows carry a size: once, few, many, or a class if the clone is expanded.

TRBJ1-2 | NA | TRBV10-3 | NA | AISETENYGYT
TRBJ1-5 | NA | TRBV27 | NA | ASSLWDKYNQPQH
TRBJ1-2 | TRBD1 | TRBV6-1 | few | ASLTGDYGYT
TRBJ2-5 | NA | TRBV5-1 | NA | ASSLQVRGGQETQY
TRBJ2-7 | NA | TRBV5-1 | few | ASSGVSGSEQY
TRBJ1-2 | TRBD1 | TRBV6-1 | few | ASSQASDRSIYGYT
TRBJ1-4 | TRBD1 | TRBV5-1 | few | ASSPGQGRKEKLF
TRBJ1-2 | NA | TRBV27 | NA | ASSPFPNYGYT
TRBJ1-4 | NA | TRBV7-6 | NA | ASSLRPENEKLF
TRBJ1-1 | NA | TRBV15 | NA | ATSSLGNTEAF
TRBJ1-2 | TRBD1 | TRBV7-6 | NA | ASSQGGVTGGFGYT
TRBJ1-4 | NA | TRBV19 | few | ASSILRAEEKLF
TRBJ1-6 | NA | TRBV6-1 | few | ASSEPPRPLH
TRBJ2-5 | TRBD1 | TRBV18 | NA | ASSPRQGAGETQY
TRBJ1-4 | NA | TRBV3-1 | few | ASRRSSVDEKLF
TRBJ1-5 | NA | TRBV12-3/TRBV12-4 | few | ASSPFAGLGQPQH
TRBJ1-1 | NA | TRBV2 | many | ATSDRSDTEAF
TRBJ2-7 | NA | TRBV20-1 | NA | SAAAQGGGEQY
TRBJ1-2 | TRBD1 | TRBV12-3/TRBV12-4 | many | ASSSGTGKANYGYT
TRBJ1-4 | NA | TRBV29-1 | NA | SVEDRGDEKLF
TRBJ1-2 | NA | TRBV30 | few | AWRFPGLDYGYT
TRBJ2-5 | NA | TRBV19 | few | ASSIGSRGLYQETQY
TRBJ2-4 | TRBD1 | TRBV7-2 | NA | ASSRDRGLENIQY
TRBJ2-1 | NA | TRBV25-1 | NA | ASSAPGTSSNYNEQF